This T cell receptor beta chain was recovered during a study of response to subunit inactivated influenza vaccine. TCRdb re-called the RT-PCR reads with MiXCR, one entry per CDR3 protein. The profile covers about 540,000 distinct CDR3 sequences, with approximately 24% appearing a single time and 2.5% to 3.5% taken by the ten largest. The CDR3 extends over 13 amino acids. Germline loops: CDR1 MDHEN, CDR2 SYDVKM. On this clonotype: The junction departs from the called germline gene at one end, perhaps through a read error.

These same data were also listed under a study on T cells expressing NK-cell markers. That source notes: 5'RACE template switching built TCR beta cDNA with unique molecular identifiers. Eight donors were sequenced, of whom seven were HCMV-seropositive, while the remaining one was HCMV-seronegative. Dominant NKG2C+ clonotypes accounted for roughly 1.0-8% of CD8+ T cells in a handful of donors. Evidence did not settle whether expanded NKG2C+ T cell clones targeted HCMV.

The sample here was CD4+ T cells sorted from PBMCs, taken 12 days after vaccination. This TCR was sampled from a man in his fifties who received an inactivated influenza vaccine. This rearrangement joins TRBV28 to TRBJ2-1; TRBD1 is a possible D gene (6 bases). CDR3 in amino acids: CASSLSNPPQGIF. The CDR3 DNA reads TGTGCCAGCAGTTTATCCAACCCCCCCCAGGGGATCTTC.